This T cell receptor beta chain was profiled in a study of cytomegalovirus exposure and HLA in healthy donors. Study conclusions and caveats: A later analysis associated 15,000 or so TCR beta sequences with HLA alleles at a 0.05 false discovery rate.

The PCR ran on 60 Vbeta and 13 Jbeta primers. Profiled with immunoSEQ multiplex PCR; TCRdb holds only in-frame clones, not every one. In the table there are roughly 250,000 clones, roughly two thirds of which are singletons. Comment on this clone: Its matching antigen is unknown.

Trimming at V came to 4 bases and at J to 6 bases, leaving 10 bases not matched to a gene. Germline V CDR1 and CDR2: SGDLS, YYNGEE. CDR3 size: 14 residues. The specimen sequenced was PBMCs. The chain links TRBV9 to TRBJ2-7; 7 bases agree with TRBD1. This receptor was taken from a female donor in good health and CMV-seronegative. CDR3 amino acids: CASSQQTGKVEQYF. The CDR3 DNA follows: TGTGCCAGCAGCCAGCAGACAGGGAAGGTCGAGCAGTACTTC.